This entry lists 6 T cell receptor beta chains sequenced from one sample in a study of T cell repertoires in cytomegalovirus infection (dated by TCRdb to the late 2010s). The meaning of the sample's treatment or condition label: in vitro stimulation with specific CMV peptide epitopes to enrich CMV-specific T cells. Their recognized antigens are unknown. Sequencer: Illumina HiSeq 1500. Clones were called with MiXCR by TCRdb after fastp trimmed the public reads at Q25, and only in-frame beta chains were retained. Duplicate CDR3 protein sequences are folded into a single record with the most common DNA and genes. Within this sample are around 310,000 distinct CDR3 sequences, with about 28% of them counted one time only. Approximately 20% of the sample comes from the top ten. The specimen was cultured PBMCs, collected from culture after CMV antigen stimulation. These receptors all stem from a human donor in good health (CMV status not recorded). Some clones in this sample may be carry-over from other donors' samples.

This clonotype occurred a few times. The chain combines TRBV27 with TRBJ1-5; 10 nucleotides line up with TRBD1. The length of the CDR3 is 18 residues. The trim removed 6 bases at V and 1 base at J, leaving 12 bases unmatched. Germline V CDR1 and CDR2: MNHEY, SMNVEV (reference sequence). CDR3 protein: CASREPRDRGGSNQPQHF. CDR3 nucleotides: TGTGCCAGCAGGGAGCCCCGGGACAGGGGTGGGAGCAATCAGCCCCAGCATTTT.

This chain connects TRBV28 to TRBJ1-1, with D hard to call. The CDR3 is made up of 16 amino acids. CDR1 is MDHEN, CDR2 SYDVKM, per germline. Trimming took off 2 bases at V and 0 bases at J, with 13 bases between the two ends. CDR3 protein: CASSLPLGDMNTEAFF. CDR3 DNA: TGTGCCAGCAGTTTACCCCTCGGAGACATGAACACTGAAGCTTTCTTT.

The sample holds a few counts of this clonotype. The chain recombines TRBV6-1 with TRBJ2-1, with TRBD2 matching 13 bases. CDR3 length: 15 residues. Losses at the gene ends were 11 bases for V and 7 bases for J; bases not matched to a gene: 11. Per the germline V gene, CDR1 is MNHNS and CDR2 is SASEGT. The chain's CDR3 is CAVPGLAGDLNEQFF. CDR3 bases: TGTGCCGTTCCAGGACTAGCGGGAGACTTAAATGAGCAGTTCTTC.

The rearrangement joins TRBV20-1 to TRBJ1-5; D remains unclear. The CDR3 has 12 residues. Trimming pared 6 bases from V and 11 bases from J, leaving 17 bases between. Germline CDR1 DFQATT, CDR2 SNEGSKA (reference sequence). The CDR3 bases are TGCAGTGCCGTAGGGATCAATCTTTCCCAGCATTTT. Translated, it gives CSAVGINLSQHF.

There are many counts of this clonotype. CDR3 sequence reads: CASSFTTGMGNTIYF. CDR3 DNA sequence: TGTGCCAGCAGCTTTACCACAGGGATGGGAAACACCATATATTTT. This chain uses TRBV7-2 with TRBJ1-3, with D perhaps TRBD1 (6 bases). From germline, CDR1 is SGHTA and CDR2 FQGNSA. The length of the CDR3 is 15 residues. V was trimmed by 3 bases and J by 4 bases, leaving 13 bases between them.

This clonotype was seen a handful of times. The chain combines TRBV25-1 with TRBJ2-2; 7 bases line up with TRBD1. Germline trimming cut 3 bases from V and 6 bases from J; bases unmatched to any gene: 10. The CDR3 length is 16 residues. Germline assignment: CDR1 MGHDK and CDR2 SYGVNS. The CDR3 here is CASSETDRSRAGELFF. The CDR3 DNA follows: TGTGCCAGCAGTGAGACGGACAGGTCAAGGGCCGGGGAGCTGTTTTTT. The full variable domain, completed using reference TRBV25-1 and TRBJ2-2, is EADIYQTPRYLVIGTGKKITLECSQTMGHDKMYWYQQDPGMELHLIHYSYGVNSTEKGDLSSESTVSRIRTEHFPLTLESARPSHTSQYLCASSETDRSRAGELFFGEGSRLTVL.